The text below deals with one T cell receptor beta chain. The data are from a study of blood T cell repertoires in COVID-19. Clones were sequenced by immunoSEQ multiplex PCR, and TCRdb holds only the in-frame ones, with some missing. The table includes 150,000 to 200,000 clones, 76% detected once. Looked up from germline, CDR1 is SGHTA and CDR2 is FQGNSA. This CDR3 is built from 14 residues. Germline trimming cut 4 bases from V and 9 bases from J; bases unmatched to any gene: 9. Sequenced input: PBMCs or T cells enriched from blood (not recorded which). The sequence derives from a woman aged 50 to 60 with acute COVID-19. The chain carries TRBV7-2 and TRBJ2-3; TRBD2 matches 8 bases. In DNA, the CDR3 is TGTGCCAGCAGCTCCTTACTGACTAGCGAGACGCAGTATTTT. Amino acid sequence: CASSSLLTSETQYF.